These 21 T cell receptor beta chains were sequenced from one sample in a study of cytomegalovirus exposure and HLA in healthy donors. This PCR relied on a set of 60 Vbeta primers and 13 Jbeta primers. Repertoires were generated with immunoSEQ multiplex PCR, while TCRdb's copy carries only in-frame clones and drops some. The sample lists 150,000 to 200,000 clones, 60% to 85% occurring once. The sequenced material came from PBMCs. These receptors were obtained from a female donor in good health and CMV-seronegative.

This clone was seen more than once but under ten times. The chain recombines TRBV28 with TRBJ1-6; TRBD1 agrees at 7 bases. J lost 6 bases, V lost 6 bases, and 11 bases had no gene match. The CDR3 runs to 16 residues. Germline V lookup: CDR1 MDHEN, CDR2 SYDVKM. The chain's CDR3 is CASSYDRDMSNSPLHF. The CDR3 bases are TGTGCCAGCAGCTATGACAGGGATATGAGTAATTCACCCCTCCACTTT.

This sequence joins TRBV10-3 and TRBJ2-5; no firm D call. The CDR3 spans 14 residues. Germline CDR1 and CDR2: ENHRY and SYGVKD. Trimming cost V 0 bases and J 3 bases, with 8 bases left between them. The CDR3 reads CAISESVGKETQYF. CDR3 DNA sequence: TGTGCCATCAGTGAGTCTGTCGGTAAAGAGACCCAGTACTTC.

The chain employs TRBV28 and TRBJ1-2; 9 bases are shared with TRBD1. After removal of 4 bases from V and 2 bases from J, the junction contained 5 bases not matched to a gene. The CDR3 totals 15 residues. In germline, CDR1 is MDHEN, CDR2 SYDVKM. As DNA, the CDR3 is TGTGCCAGCAGTTCACCCGACAGGGGGAACTATGGCTACACCTTC. The encoded protein is CASSSPDRGNYGYTF.

In the case of this clone: The same CDR3 also results from other DNA sequences found in this sample. This chain uses TRBV27 with TRBJ1-5, with D maybe TRBD1 (6 bases). The V end was cut by 5 bases, the J end by 7 bases, with 12 bases between. The CDR3 runs 13 residues. Germline CDR1 is MNHEY and CDR2 is SMNVEV (reference sequence). The CDR3 protein is CASSTDRGQPQHF. The CDR3 bases are TGTGCCAGCAGTACGGACAGAGGACAGCCCCAGCATTTT.

The chain recombines TRBV7-9 with TRBJ2-7; a possible D gene is TRBD1 (5 bases). In germline, CDR1 is SEHNR, CDR2 FQNEAQ (reference sequence). This CDR3 contains 15 residues. With 2 bases removed from V and 2 bases from J, the gap between germline ends came to 13 bases. The DNA of the CDR3 is TGTGCCAGCAGCTTACTGTGGCAGGGCCCCTACGAGCAGTACTTC. It is translated as CASSLLWQGPYEQYF.

The sample holds a few counts of this clone. The rearrangement uses TRBV30 and TRBJ1-2, with a weak D call TRBD1 (6 bases). Germline V lookup: CDR1 GTSNPN, CDR2 SVGIG (reference sequence). This CDR3 region has 13 residues. V lost 0 bases and J lost 9, with 14 bases in between. The CDR3 spells CAWSVGTSRRYTF. For the CDR3, the DNA is TGTGCCTGGAGTGTGGGGACATCCCGCCGCTACACCTTC. The full variable domain, with the rest looked up from reference TRBV30 and TRBJ1-2, is SQTIHQWPATLVQPVGSPLSLECTVEGTSNPNLYWYRQAAGRGLQLLFYSVGIGQISSEVPQNLSASRPQDRQFILSSKKLLLSDSGFYLCAWSVGTSRRYTFGSGTRLTVV.

The gene calls are TRBV6-1 and TRBJ1-2, with TRBD1 matching 7 bases. The CDR3 spans 14 residues. V dropped 0 bases and J dropped 12; count of bases not matched to a gene: 10. The V gene's germline CDR1 is MNHNS and CDR2 SASEGT. Here the CDR3 reads CASSEAPGGPKDTF. CDR3 sequence (DNA): TGTGCCAGCAGTGAAGCCCCAGGGGGGCCGAAGGACACCTTC.

This clone was observed a single time. This sequence joins TRBV2 and TRBJ2-1, with 9 positions matching TRBD2. CDR1 and CDR2 (germline): SNHLY, FYNNEI. Trimming removed 7 bases from V and 7 bases from J; junction bases left unmatched: 14. CDR3 length: 16 residues. This chain's CDR3 is CASKGQRGVIINEQFF. The CDR3 DNA sequence: TGTGCCAGCAAGGGCCAGCGGGGGGTCATAATTAATGAGCAGTTCTTC.

Only one count was recorded for this clone. The chain combines TRBV5-6 with TRBJ1-3, with TRBD1 matching over 7 bases. The CDR3 loop spans 15 amino acids. Trimming removed 1 base from V and 3 bases from J; junction bases left unmatched: 4. Per germline, CDR1 SGHDT and CDR2 YYEEEE. The chain's CDR3 is CASSLTGAFGNTIYF. CDR3 DNA: TGTGCCAGCAGCTTGACAGGGGCGTTTGGAAACACCATATATTTT.

This clone has a single count. The CDR3 protein is CASSYYQGSYGYTF. Here the CDR3 DNA reads TGTGCCAGCAGTTACTATCAGGGATCGTATGGCTACACCTTC. The V gene is TRBV6-6, the J gene TRBJ1-2; perhaps TRBD1 as D (5 bases). In germline, CDR1 is MNHNY, CDR2 SVGAGI (reference sequence). The CDR3 sequence is 14 residues long. Trimming removed 1 base from V and 5 bases from J, with 11 bases in between.

In this sample, this clone turned up a few times. The rearrangement uses TRBV27 and TRBJ2-1; possible D gene TRBD2, 5 bases. Germline V gene sequence: CDR1 MNHEY, CDR2 SMNVEV (reference sequence). Trimming removed 8 bases at V and 6 bases at J, with 11 bases between. The CDR3 is 12 residues long. CDR3 protein: CASGRSGNEQFF. The CDR3 DNA follows: TGTGCCAGCGGGAGATCGGGCAATGAGCAGTTCTTC.

The J gene is TRBJ1-2, the V gene TRBV7-9; 10 nucleotides line up with TRBD1. The CDR3 length is 13 residues. J gave up 5 bases and V 5 bases, and 2 bases lay outside the gene matches. Germline V gene sequence: CDR1 SEHNR, CDR2 FQNEAQ (reference sequence). The CDR3 here is CASSPGQGYGYTF. The CDR3 region has the DNA TGTGCCAGCAGCCCGGGACAGGGGTATGGCTACACCTTC.

The chain recombines TRBV18 with TRBJ2-3, with 8 bases identical to TRBD2. V shed 2 bases, J shed 3 bases, and the junction held 1 base outside the gene matches. This CDR3 is built from 14 residues. In germline, CDR1 is KGHSH, CDR2 LQKENI. The CDR3 is CASSPERGTDTQYF. The CDR3 coding sequence is TGTGCCAGCTCACCAGAGCGGGGGACAGATACGCAGTATTTT.

The J gene is TRBJ2-1, the V gene TRBV5-4; no clear D gene. Per the germline V gene, CDR1 is SGHNT and CDR2 is YYREEE (reference sequence). CDR3 length equals 13 residues. Trimming left V 0 bases short and J 7 bases short, with 8 bases between. CDR3 in DNA: TGTGCCAGCAGCTTGGTCGGTATGAATGAGCAGTTCTTC. It yields the protein CASSLVGMNEQFF.

The chain joins TRBV5-1 to TRBJ2-1; 9 bases align to TRBD1. V lost 1 base, J lost 8 bases, and 7 bases stayed unmatched. The CDR3 is 15 amino acids. Germline V lookup: CDR1 SGHRS, CDR2 YFSETQ. CDR3 in DNA: TGCGCCAGCAGCTTGTTCGGACAGGGGTTCGATGAGCAGTTCTTC. This encodes CASSLFGQGFDEQFF.

The chain is built from TRBV7-9 and TRBJ2-7; 8 bases map to TRBD2. This CDR3 contains 14 residues. The germline V gene encodes CDR1 SEHNR and CDR2 FQNEAQ (reference sequence). The ends lost 5 bases at V and 6 bases at J; junction bases unmatched: 9. This chain's CDR3 is CASSQAPREGEQYF. The CDR3 DNA follows: TGTGCCAGCAGCCAGGCCCCCCGGGAGGGCGAGCAGTACTTC.

The chain couples TRBV10-1 to TRBJ2-7; TRBD1 aligns across 11 bases. The germline V gene has CDR1 WNHNN and CDR2 SYGVQD (reference sequence). V gave up 7 bases and J gave up 6 bases; unmatched junction bases: 14. The length of the CDR3 is 16 residues. The CDR3 DNA sequence: TGCGCCAGCACTGCCGACAACACGGGACAGGGGGGCGAGCAGTACTTC. Translation: CASTADNTGQGGEQYF.

The rearrangement uses TRBV19 and TRBJ2-3; D is unclear. Germline assignment: CDR1 LNHDA and CDR2 SQIVND (reference sequence). V was cut by 5 bases and J by 2 bases, with 14 bases left in between. The CDR3 is 15 residues long. CDR3 nucleotides: TGTGCCAGTAGTCGGAGCGACCTTCCCACAGATACGCAGTATTTT. It encodes CASSRSDLPTDTQYF.

The chain recombines TRBV30 with TRBJ1-2; D perhaps matches TRBD1 (6 bases). The CDR3 totals 15 residues. The germline V and J ends were trimmed by 0 bases and 7 bases, with 18 bases remaining between them. Germline CDR1 GTSNPN, CDR2 SVGIG (reference sequence). The CDR3 DNA reads as TGTGCCTGGAGTGTACTTCAGGGGCGCATCACTGGCTACACCTTC. Translating gives CAWSVLQGRITGYTF.

The genes are TRBV5-1 and TRBJ2-3; D may be TRBD2 (5 bases). Trimming took off 3 bases at V and 3 bases at J, with 11 bases between the two ends. The germline V gene encodes CDR1 SGHRS and CDR2 YFSETQ. The CDR3 runs to 14 residues. CDR3 nucleotides: TGCGCCAGCAGCTACGGACTGGTAACAGATACGCAGTATTTT. This sequence encodes CASSYGLVTDTQYF.

The rearrangement uses TRBV7-2 and TRBJ2-3; tentatively, D is TRBD2 (7 bases). This CDR3 comprises 17 residues. The V gene's germline CDR1 is SGHTA and CDR2 FQGNSA. Trimming left V 3 bases short and J 4 bases short, with 20 bases between. As DNA, the CDR3 is TGTGCCAGCAGCTTCTCCCCGGGGGGCCTATTGGCAGATACGCAGTATTTT. It encodes CASSFSPGGLLADTQYF.